This entry concerns a single TCR beta chain. At one boundary the junction diverges from the germline segment, which might be a read error. Flow cytometry had shown expanded CD8+CD57+ cells in the patients chosen for sequencing. Blood came from patients not yet given any therapy. The record originates from a study of CD8+CD57+ T cells in acquired aplastic anemia. TCR beta VDJ and CDR3 profiles were obtained from a genomic DNA template. Each CDR3 protein gets one entry after TCRdb re-called the reads with MiXCR. The table shows approximately 470,000 distinct CDR3 sequences, with under 40% occurring only once. CDR3 length: 12 amino acids. The germline V gene encodes CDR1 LGHDT and CDR2 YNNKEL (reference sequence).

Sequencing was done on a sample of sorted CD4+, CD8+, or CD8+CD57+ T cells (not recorded which) from PBMCs. This chain joins TRBV3-1 and TRBJ2-3, with D hard to call. The origin of this receptor is a human donor with aplastic anemia. The DNA of the CDR3 is TGCGCCAGCAGCCAAGATGGGCATACGCAGTATTTT. Translating gives CASSQDGHTQYF.